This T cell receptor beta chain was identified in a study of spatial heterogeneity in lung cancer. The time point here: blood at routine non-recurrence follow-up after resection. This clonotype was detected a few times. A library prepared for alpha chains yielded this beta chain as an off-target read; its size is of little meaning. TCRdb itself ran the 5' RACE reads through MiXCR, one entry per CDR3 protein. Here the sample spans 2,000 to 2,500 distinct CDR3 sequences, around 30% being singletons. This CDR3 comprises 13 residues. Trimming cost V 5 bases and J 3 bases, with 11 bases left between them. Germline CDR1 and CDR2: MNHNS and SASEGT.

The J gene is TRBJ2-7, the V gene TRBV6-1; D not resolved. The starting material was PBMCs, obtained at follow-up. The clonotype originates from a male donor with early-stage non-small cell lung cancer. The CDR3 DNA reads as TGTGCCAGCAGTACCAACGACGGCTACGAGCAGTACTTC. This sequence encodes CASSTNDGYEQYF.